These 25 T cell receptor beta chains were all obtained from the same sample, sequenced in a study of response to subunit inactivated influenza vaccine. TCRdb ran MiXCR on the RT-PCR reads and lists one entry per CDR3 protein. Here the sample spans 650,000 to 850,000 distinct CDR3 sequences, about 14% being singletons. Here the sequenced sample was PBMCs from blood, taken 14 days before vaccination. These receptors all come from a middle-aged man who received an inactivated influenza vaccine.

In its sample, this clonotype was seen many times. The J gene is TRBJ2-5, the V gene TRBV5-1, with 11 bases that match TRBD1. The J segment lost 4 bases and the V segment lost 0 bases, leaving 8 bases of the junction unmatched. The germline V gene has CDR1 SGHRS and CDR2 YFSETQ. The CDR3 runs 17 residues. As DNA, the CDR3 is TGCGCCAGCAGCTTGGAAACCGGGACAGGGGGGGGAGAGACCCAGTACTTC. Its translation: CASSLETGTGGGETQYF.

J is TRBJ1-5 and V is TRBV7-2, with D maybe TRBD1 (6 bases). Trimming cost V 2 bases and J 4 bases, with 18 bases left between them. The CDR3 sequence is 17 residues long. CDR1 and CDR2 (germline): SGHTA, FQGNSA. The CDR3 loop reads CASSLSRWQGNNQPQHF. CDR3 in DNA: TGTGCCAGCAGCTTATCGCGTTGGCAGGGGAATAATCAGCCCCAGCATTTT.

This clonotype turned up a few times. The J gene is TRBJ1-1, the V gene TRBV10-3; D gene ambiguous. The CDR3 runs to 14 residues. Looked up from germline, CDR1 is ENHRY and CDR2 is SYGVKD. V shed 8 bases and J shed 4 bases, with 17 bases lying between them. CDR3 region: CAIGLELGITEAFF. DNA of the CDR3: TGTGCCATCGGGCTTGAGCTGGGGATCACTGAAGCTTTCTTT.

This clonotype was seen ten or more times. The chain employs TRBV5-5 and TRBJ2-7; TRBD2 might be the D (6 bases). Trimming shortened V by 5 bases and J by 1 base, and 7 bases separated the two germline ends. The CDR3 consists of 12 residues. Per germline, CDR1 SGHKS and CDR2 YYEKEE (reference sequence). The CDR3 here is CASSRESYEQYF. CDR3 in DNA: TGTGCCAGCAGTCGGGAGTCCTACGAGCAGTACTTC. Based on the CDR3 plus reference TRBV5-5 and TRBJ2-7, the full variable domain is DAGVTQSPTHLIKTRGQQVTLRCSPISGHKSVSWYQQVLGQGPQFIFQYYEKEERGRGNFPDRFSARQFPNYSSELNVNALLLGDSALYLCASSRESYEQYFGPGTRLTVT.

The gene calls are TRBV29-1 and TRBJ1-4, with 7 bases matching TRBD1. The germline V gene has CDR1 SQVTM and CDR2 ANQGSEA. CDR3 size: 12 residues. Unmatched junction bases numbered 1, after V lost 7 bases and J lost 2 bases. The CDR3 is CSAGQTNEKLFF. In DNA form, the CDR3 reads TGCAGCGCGGGACAGACTAATGAAAAACTGTTTTTT.

The J gene is TRBJ1-2, the V gene TRBV29-1; D gene ambiguous. Between the trimmed V and J ends, which lost 6 bases and 6 bases, there was a span of 14 bases. Germline assignment: CDR1 SQVTM and CDR2 ANQGSEA. The CDR3 totals 12 residues. CDR3: CSVLRAGDGYTF. In DNA form, the CDR3 reads TGCAGCGTCCTCCGGGCCGGGGATGGCTACACCTTC.

The rearrangement joins TRBV4-3 to TRBJ2-1; D call uncertain. The CDR3 length is 13 residues. Trimming removed 1 base from V and 8 bases from J, with 9 bases in between. The germline V gene has CDR1 LGHNA and CDR2 YSLEER. This CDR3 is CASSQGRFYEQFF. The CDR3 region has the DNA TGCGCCAGCAGCCAAGGTCGATTTTATGAGCAGTTCTTC.

This clonotype was observed at least ten times. The rearrangement uses TRBV5-3 and TRBJ1-5, with 12 bases identical to TRBD1. TRBV5-3 is recorded as an ORF, its role being uncertain. V shed 4 bases and J 7 bases; nucleotides not matched to a gene: 9. This CDR3 is 16 amino acids long. This chain's CDR3 is CARSLWGQGARQPQHF. The CDR3 nucleotides are TGTGCCAGAAGCCTCTGGGGACAGGGGGCAAGGCAGCCCCAGCATTTT.

This clonotype appeared many times. The chain is built from TRBV12-3 or TRBV12-4 and TRBJ1-1; D is uncertain. Trimming removed 10 bases from V and 0 bases from J, with 6 bases in between. This CDR3 has 11 amino acids. DNA for the CDR3: TGTGCCACCACAGTGAACACTGAAGCTTTCTTT. This codes for CATTVNTEAFF.

With respect to this clonotype: The junction differs from germline at one of its ends, possibly a read error. V gene TRBV5-5 combines with J gene TRBJ1-4; D is unresolved. This CDR3 has 15 residues. Germline V CDR1 and CDR2: SGHKS, YYEKEE (reference sequence). The chain's CDR3 is CASSPRRETYEKLFF. In DNA, the CDR3 is TGTGCCAGCAGCCCGCGACGGGAAACTTATGAGAAACTGTTTTTT.

This clonotype came up a few times. This sequence joins TRBV20-1 and TRBJ2-3, with D possibly being TRBD2 (5 bases). Trimming removed 3 bases from V and 1 base from J, with 11 bases in between. Per germline, CDR1 DFQATT and CDR2 SNEGSKA (reference sequence). The CDR3 spans 14 residues. The CDR3 nucleotides read TGCAGTGCTAGGCCCGGGGTGGGCACAGATACGCAGTATTTT. Its protein is CSARPGVGTDTQYF.

This clonotype came up a few times. This chain uses TRBV10-3 with TRBJ2-3, with a weak D call TRBD2 (6 bases). Germline values: CDR1 ENHRY, CDR2 SYGVKD. Trimming stripped 9 bases from V and 1 base from J, with 14 bases between. This CDR3 is built from 14 residues. In nucleotides, the CDR3 is TGTGCCATGTCCAAAACGGGAGGCACAGATACGCAGTATTTT. Its translation is CAMSKTGGTDTQYF.

This clonotype was seen more than once but under ten times. The genes are TRBV6-2 or TRBV6-3 and TRBJ2-3; 8 positions match TRBD2. CDR1 and CDR2 (germline): MNHEY, SVGEGT. There are 15 residues in the CDR3. V gave up 5 bases and J gave up 4 bases; unmatched junction bases: 8. This CDR3 reads CASSPRGGLSDTQYF. The CDR3 DNA is TGTGCCAGCAGTCCCCGGGGGGGCCTTTCAGATACGCAGTATTTT.

V is TRBV9 and J is TRBJ2-7, with D unresolved. There are 15 residues in the CDR3. The V gene's germline CDR1 is SGDLS and CDR2 YYNGEE. Trimming left V 0 bases short and J 3 bases short, with 13 bases between. The chain's CDR3 is CASSVAVGSFYEQYF. As DNA, the CDR3 is TGTGCCAGCAGCGTAGCTGTCGGCAGCTTCTACGAGCAGTACTTC.

Ten or more counts support this clonotype. The J gene is TRBJ2-2, the V gene TRBV5-1; possible D gene TRBD1, 6 bases. The CDR3 extends over 15 amino acids. The germline gives CDR1 SGHRS, CDR2 YFSETQ. Trimming pared 4 bases from V and 6 bases from J, leaving 16 bases between. Here the CDR3 reads CASSPGTNRPGELFF. The CDR3 DNA reads TGCGCCAGCAGCCCAGGGACAAACAGGCCCGGGGAGCTGTTTTTT.

This clonotype was detected only a few times. The chain carries TRBV27 and TRBJ1-1; tentatively, D is TRBD1 (6 bases). The CDR3 spans 15 residues. The germline V and J ends were trimmed by 5 bases and 4 bases, with 17 bases remaining between them. Germline V CDR1 and CDR2: MNHEY, SMNVEV (reference sequence). The CDR3 loop is CASSDQGWGGTEAFF. The DNA of the CDR3 is TGTGCCAGCAGTGACCAGGGGTGGGGCGGCACTGAAGCTTTCTTT.

V usage is TRBV30 and J usage is TRBJ1-1; D remains unclear. V lost 0 bases and J 4 bases, leaving 9 bases between the germline ends. In germline, CDR1 is GTSNPN, CDR2 SVGIG (reference sequence). CDR3 length: 13 residues. Here the CDR3 DNA reads TGTGCCTGGAGTGTACAAAGGGTCACTGAAGCTTTCTTT. Encoded protein: CAWSVQRVTEAFF.

This clonotype showed up many times. V usage is TRBV28 and J usage is TRBJ2-5; 8 bases are a match to TRBD2. CDR1 and CDR2 (germline): MDHEN, SYDVKM. The CDR3 extends over 16 amino acids. V was clipped by 3 bases and J by 4 bases; unmatched bases: 10. The CDR3 DNA reads as TGTGCCAGCAGTTTCTTGCTAGCGGGTAGGGGAGAGACCCAGTACTTC. Protein: CASSFLLAGRGETQYF.

This sequence joins TRBV28 and TRBJ2-5; TRBD1 is a possible D gene (5 bases). V lost 4 bases and J 2 bases, leaving 14 bases between the germline ends. The germline V gene has CDR1 MDHEN and CDR2 SYDVKM. This CDR3 is 15 amino acids long. DNA for the CDR3: TGTGCCAGCAGTTCCGCCTGGACACAGCAAGAGACCCAGTACTTC. Amino acids: CASSSAWTQQETQYF.

The table lists this clonotype with a few counts. V and J are TRBV6-2 or TRBV6-3 and TRBJ2-3; a weak D match, TRBD2 (6 bases). Germline V gene sequence: CDR1 MNHEY, CDR2 SVGEGT. Trimming took 0 bases from V and 1 from J, leaving 11 bases between them. The CDR3 has 16 residues. CDR3 protein: CASSYSAAGRTDTQYF. CDR3 DNA sequence: TGTGCCAGCAGTTACTCGGCGGCGGGGCGCACAGATACGCAGTATTTT.

The sample holds a few counts of this clonotype. CDR3 sequence reads: CSARVSGGAFF. The DNA of the CDR3 is TGCAGTGCTAGAGTATCTGGGGGAGCTTTCTTT. This chain joins TRBV20-1 and TRBJ1-1, with D maybe TRBD1 (5 bases). CDR3 length: 11 residues. Germline values: CDR1 DFQATT, CDR2 SNEGSKA (reference sequence). Trimming took 1 base from V and 10 from J, leaving 10 bases between them.

V usage is TRBV28 and J usage is TRBJ2-1; 14 positions match TRBD2. CDR3 length: 21 residues. Germline CDR1 is MDHEN and CDR2 is SYDVKM. After removal of 6 bases from V and 2 bases from J, the junction contained 18 bases not matched to a gene. The CDR3 sequence is CASSPGTDGTSGSTAYNEQFF. The CDR3, as DNA: TGTGCCAGCAGCCCCGGGACAGACGGGACTAGCGGGAGTACCGCCTACAATGAGCAGTTCTTC.

The J gene is TRBJ2-1, the V gene TRBV12-3 or TRBV12-4; D could derive from TRBD1 or TRBD2 (5 bases each). CDR3 length equals 12 residues. The V end was cut by 6 bases, the J end by 7 bases, with 10 bases between. The CDR3 spells CASRGTRNEQFF. The CDR3 DNA sequence: TGTGCCAGCAGGGGGACGAGGAATGAGCAGTTCTTC.

This clonotype was counted a single time. The chain links TRBV20-1 to TRBJ2-1; D is ambiguous. This CDR3 contains 14 residues. The germline V gene encodes CDR1 DFQATT and CDR2 SNEGSKA (reference sequence). The V end lost 2 bases, the J end lost 7 bases, and 15 bases lay between the germline ends. CDR3 nucleotide sequence: TGCAGTGCTAGAACTCCAAGACTCGGGAATGAGCAGTTCTTC. Translating it yields CSARTPRLGNEQFF.

In its sample, this clonotype was seen many times. CDR3 bases: TGTGCCAGCAGCAATTGGCCCAGCGGATTTCGCACAGATACGCAGTATTTT. Amino acid sequence: CASSNWPSGFRTDTQYF. V is TRBV21-1 and J is TRBJ2-3; no DNA check was done on the table's D call, TRBD2. TRBV21-1 is a listed pseudogene. This CDR3 contains 17 residues.